A selection of T cell receptor beta chains follows, all from one sample in a study of T cell repertoires in ileal Crohn's disease. TCRdb's copy holds only in-frame clones and misses some; the assay was immunoSEQ multiplex PCR. The sample includes approximately 10,000 clones, around 70% of them seen just once. Sequencing was performed on ileal tissue. Every receptor here comes from an adult with Crohn's disease. CDR3s include the opening cysteine and the closing phenylalanine or tryptophan. Each record gives: J gene, clone size, V gene, D gene, CDR3 DNA, CDR3 protein. The D gene is left open where the match is weak. Clone size is shown for a subset of rows, as once, few, many or a class of expanded clone.

j_gene: TRBJ2-1; abundance: -; v_gene: TRBV29-1; d_gene: -; CDR3nt: TGCAGCGTTGAAATACAAAGCTCCTACAATGAGCAGTTCTTC; CDR3aa: CSVEIQSSYNEQFF
j_gene: TRBJ1-1; abundance: -; v_gene: TRBV10-3; d_gene: TRBD1; CDR3nt: TGTGCCATCAGCAATGGACAGGGAGACACTGAAGCTTTCTTT; CDR3aa: CAISNGQGDTEAFF
j_gene: TRBJ1-3; abundance: medium-sized; v_gene: TRBV28; d_gene: -; CDR3nt: TGTGCCAGCAGTTTTTTTGGGAGCTCTGGAAACACCATATATTTT; CDR3aa: CASSFFGSSGNTIYF
j_gene: TRBJ2-3; abundance: -; v_gene: TRBV5-1; d_gene: -; CDR3nt: TGCGCCAGCAGCAGGGGTTCAGATACGCAGTATTTT; CDR3aa: CASSRGSDTQYF
j_gene: TRBJ1-5; abundance: -; v_gene: TRBV4-2; d_gene: -; CDR3nt: TGTGCCAGCAGTAGGGACCCGGGCGGGGATCAGCCCCAGCATTTT; CDR3aa: CASSRDPGGDQPQHF
j_gene: TRBJ1-2; abundance: -; v_gene: TRBV29-1; d_gene: -; CDR3nt: TGCAGCGTTGGGACACGGAGTAACTATGGCTACACCTTC; CDR3aa: CSVGTRSNYGYTF
j_gene: TRBJ1-6; abundance: -; v_gene: TRBV19; d_gene: -; CDR3nt: TGTGCCAGTAGTATCCCGAATTCGCAGTCACCCCTCCACTTT; CDR3aa: CASSIPNSQSPLHF
j_gene: TRBJ2-5; abundance: -; v_gene: TRBV5-1; d_gene: TRBD2; CDR3nt: TGCGCCAGCAGCACGGGACTAGCGGGGGGAGAGACCCAGTACTTC; CDR3aa: CASSTGLAGGETQYF
j_gene: TRBJ2-1; abundance: -; v_gene: TRBV4-3; d_gene: TRBD2; CDR3nt: TGCGCCAGCAGCCAAGAAAGGGAGCGGGAGCTCGACAATGAGCAGTTCTTC; CDR3aa: CASSQERERELDNEQFF
j_gene: TRBJ1-1; abundance: -; v_gene: TRBV7-2; d_gene: TRBD1; CDR3nt: TGTGCCAGCAGCCGGGACAGGGCGAACACTGAAGCTTTCTTT; CDR3aa: CASSRDRANTEAFF
j_gene: TRBJ1-3; abundance: few; v_gene: TRBV28; d_gene: -; CDR3nt: TGTGCCAGCAGTTTAGCCGAGCTCATCTCTGGAAACACCATATATTTT; CDR3aa: CASSLAELISGNTIYF
j_gene: TRBJ2-5; abundance: -; v_gene: TRBV11-2; d_gene: TRBD2; CDR3nt: TGTGCCAGCAGCCCCTTAGCGGGATTAGGGGAGACCCAGTACTTC; CDR3aa: CASSPLAGLGETQYF
j_gene: TRBJ2-1; abundance: -; v_gene: TRBV7-9; d_gene: -; CDR3nt: TGTGCCAGCAGCCGGGACTCCCTTTACAATGAGCAGTTCTTC; CDR3aa: CASSRDSLYNEQFF
j_gene: TRBJ1-1; abundance: -; v_gene: TRBV2; d_gene: TRBD1; CDR3nt: TGTGCCAGCACTCTGACAGGGCAAGCTTTCTTT; CDR3aa: CASTLTGQAFF
j_gene: TRBJ2-3; abundance: -; v_gene: TRBV5-1; d_gene: TRBD2; CDR3nt: TGCGCCAGCAGCTTGGCCGCGACTAGCGGCACAGATACGCAGTATTTT; CDR3aa: CASSLAATSGTDTQYF
j_gene: TRBJ2-2; abundance: -; v_gene: TRBV2; d_gene: -; CDR3nt: TGTGCCAGCAGTGGGCTAGCCTCCGGGGAGCTGTTTTTT; CDR3aa: CASSGLASGELFF
j_gene: TRBJ2-2; abundance: -; v_gene: TRBV6-6; d_gene: -; CDR3nt: TGTGCCAGCAGTCTAGACACCGGGGAGCTGTTTTTT; CDR3aa: CASSLDTGELFF
j_gene: TRBJ2-7; abundance: -; v_gene: TRBV5-1; d_gene: -; CDR3nt: TGCGCCAGCAGCTTGGACAGTACCTACGAGCAGTACTTC; CDR3aa: CASSLDSTYEQYF
j_gene: TRBJ1-3; abundance: few; v_gene: TRBV7-9; d_gene: TRBD1; CDR3nt: TGTGCCAGCAGCCAAGAAAACCCGGGACAGGGTCTAAACACCATATATTTT; CDR3aa: CASSQENPGQGLNTIYF
j_gene: TRBJ2-7; abundance: -; v_gene: TRBV7-9; d_gene: -; CDR3nt: TGTGCCAGCAGCTTCAGCTACGAGCAGTACTTC; CDR3aa: CASSFSYEQYF
j_gene: TRBJ2-3; abundance: -; v_gene: TRBV7-9; d_gene: -; CDR3nt: TGTGCCAGCAGCGCGACAGATACGCAGTATTTT; CDR3aa: CASSATDTQYF
j_gene: TRBJ2-2; abundance: -; v_gene: TRBV5-1; d_gene: -; CDR3nt: TGCGCCAGCAGCTTTATTCTAGCCGCCGAGCGGGAGCTGTTTTTT; CDR3aa: CASSFILAAERELFF
j_gene: TRBJ1-2; abundance: -; v_gene: TRBV6-6; d_gene: -; CDR3nt: TGTGCCAGCAGTTCATATGGCCTGGCGGAGGGCTACACCTTC; CDR3aa: CASSSYGLAEGYTF
j_gene: TRBJ2-7; abundance: -; v_gene: TRBV13; d_gene: TRBD1; CDR3nt: TGTGCCAGCAGCCTCGGGACAGCTGAAATCACCGTGGGTGAGCAGTACTTC; CDR3aa: CASSLGTAEITVGEQYF
j_gene: TRBJ1-1; abundance: -; v_gene: TRBV27; d_gene: -; CDR3nt: TGTGCCAGCAGTTTAGAGAGGAACACTGAAGCTTTCTTT; CDR3aa: CASSLERNTEAFF
j_gene: TRBJ2-1; abundance: -; v_gene: TRBV15; d_gene: TRBD2; CDR3nt: TGTGCCACCAGCAGAGGGTCCAGCGGGAGGGTCAATGAGCAGTTCTTC; CDR3aa: CATSRGSSGRVNEQFF
j_gene: TRBJ2-3; abundance: -; v_gene: TRBV2; d_gene: -; CDR3nt: TGTGCCAGCAGCCCCGAGGGCGATACGCAGTATTTT; CDR3aa: CASSPEGDTQYF